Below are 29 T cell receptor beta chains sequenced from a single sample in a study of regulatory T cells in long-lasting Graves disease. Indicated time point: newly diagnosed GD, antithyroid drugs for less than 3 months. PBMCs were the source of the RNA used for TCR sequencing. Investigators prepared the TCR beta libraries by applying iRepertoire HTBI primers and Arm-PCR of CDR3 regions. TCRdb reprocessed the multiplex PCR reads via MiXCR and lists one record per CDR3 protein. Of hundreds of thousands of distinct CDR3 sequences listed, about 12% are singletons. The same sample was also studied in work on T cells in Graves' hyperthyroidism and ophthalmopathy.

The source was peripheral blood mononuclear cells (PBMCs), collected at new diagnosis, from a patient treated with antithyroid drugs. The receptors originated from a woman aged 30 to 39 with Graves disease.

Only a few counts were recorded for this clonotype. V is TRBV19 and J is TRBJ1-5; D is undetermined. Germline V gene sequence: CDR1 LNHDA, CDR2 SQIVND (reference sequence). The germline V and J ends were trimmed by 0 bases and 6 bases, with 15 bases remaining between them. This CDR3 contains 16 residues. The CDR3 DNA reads TGTGCCAGTAGTATAGAACGAAGGGTTCGCGGTCAGCCCCAGCATTTT. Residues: CASSIERRVRGQPQHF.

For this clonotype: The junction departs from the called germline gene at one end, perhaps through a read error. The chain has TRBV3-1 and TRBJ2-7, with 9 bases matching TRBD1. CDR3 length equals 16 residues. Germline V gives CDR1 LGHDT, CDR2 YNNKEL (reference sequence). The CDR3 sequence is CSSRQVSGTGYHEQYF. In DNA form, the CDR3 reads TGTTCCAGCAGGCAAGTGAGTGGGACAGGGTACCACGAGCAGTACTTC.

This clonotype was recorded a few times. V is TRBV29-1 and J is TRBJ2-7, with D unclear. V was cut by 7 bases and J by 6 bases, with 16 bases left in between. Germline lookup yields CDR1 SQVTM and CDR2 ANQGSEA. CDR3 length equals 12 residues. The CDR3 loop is CSARTSVREQYF. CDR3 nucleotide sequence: TGCAGCGCAAGGACGAGCGTACGCGAGCAGTACTTC.

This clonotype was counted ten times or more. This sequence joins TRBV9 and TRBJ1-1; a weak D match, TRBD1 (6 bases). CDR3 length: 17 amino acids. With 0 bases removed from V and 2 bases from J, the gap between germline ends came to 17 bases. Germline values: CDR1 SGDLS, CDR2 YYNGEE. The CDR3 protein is CASSVGGTSAANTEAFF. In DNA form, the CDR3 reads TGTGCCAGCAGCGTAGGTGGGACATCGGCTGCTAACACTGAAGCTTTCTTT.

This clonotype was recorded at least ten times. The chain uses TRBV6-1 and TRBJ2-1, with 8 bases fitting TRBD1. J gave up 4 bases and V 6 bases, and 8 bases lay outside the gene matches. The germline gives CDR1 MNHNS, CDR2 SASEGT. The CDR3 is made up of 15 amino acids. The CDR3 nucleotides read TGTGCCAGCAGGAGAGGACAGGGTTCTTACAATGAGCAGTTCTTC. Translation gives CASRRGQGSYNEQFF.

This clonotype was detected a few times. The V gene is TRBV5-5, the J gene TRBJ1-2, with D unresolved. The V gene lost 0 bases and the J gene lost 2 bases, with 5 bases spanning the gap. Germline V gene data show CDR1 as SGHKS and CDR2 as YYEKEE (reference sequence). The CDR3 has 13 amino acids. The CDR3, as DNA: TGTGCCAGCAGCTTGGAAGGGAACTATGGCTACACCTTC. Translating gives CASSLEGNYGYTF.

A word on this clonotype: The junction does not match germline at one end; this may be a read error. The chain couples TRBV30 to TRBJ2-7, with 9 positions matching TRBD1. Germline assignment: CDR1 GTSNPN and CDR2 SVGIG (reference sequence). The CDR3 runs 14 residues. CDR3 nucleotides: TGTGCCTGGAGAAGGTGGGACAGGGCCTACGAGCAGTGCTTC. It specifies CAWRRWDRAYEQCF.

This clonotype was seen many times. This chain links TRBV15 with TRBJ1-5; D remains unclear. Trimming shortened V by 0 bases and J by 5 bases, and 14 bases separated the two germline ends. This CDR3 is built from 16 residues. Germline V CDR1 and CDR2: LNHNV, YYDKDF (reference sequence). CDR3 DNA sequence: TGTGCCACCAGCAGAGATCGGGTGACAAACCATCAGCCCCAGCATTTT. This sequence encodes CATSRDRVTNHQPQHF.

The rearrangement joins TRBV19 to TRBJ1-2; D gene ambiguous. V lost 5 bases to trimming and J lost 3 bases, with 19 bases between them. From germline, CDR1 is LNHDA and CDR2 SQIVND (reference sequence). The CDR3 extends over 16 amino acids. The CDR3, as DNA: TGTGCCAGTAGTGACGATGTAGGCCAGCCGGACTATGGCTACACCTTC. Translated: CASSDDVGQPDYGYTF. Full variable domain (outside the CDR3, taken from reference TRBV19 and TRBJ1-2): DGGITQSPKYLFRKEGQNVTLSCEQNLNHDAMYWYRQDPGQGLRLIYYSQIVNDFQKGDIAEGYSVSREKKESFPLTVTSAQKNPTAFYLCASSDDVGQPDYGYTFGSGTRLTVV.

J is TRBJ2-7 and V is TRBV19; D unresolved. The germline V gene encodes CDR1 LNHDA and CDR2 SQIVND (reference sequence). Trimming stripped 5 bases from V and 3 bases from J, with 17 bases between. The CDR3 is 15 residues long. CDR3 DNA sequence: TGTGCCAGTAGTCCCGGACCTTCAGCTTACTACGAGCAGTACTTC. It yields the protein CASSPGPSAYYEQYF.

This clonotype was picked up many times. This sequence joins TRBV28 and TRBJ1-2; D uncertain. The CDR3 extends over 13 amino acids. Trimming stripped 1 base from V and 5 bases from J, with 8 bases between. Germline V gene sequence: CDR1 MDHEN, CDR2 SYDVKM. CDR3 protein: CASSLLSGYGYTF. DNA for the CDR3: TGTGCCAGCAGTTTATTATCGGGTTATGGCTACACCTTC.

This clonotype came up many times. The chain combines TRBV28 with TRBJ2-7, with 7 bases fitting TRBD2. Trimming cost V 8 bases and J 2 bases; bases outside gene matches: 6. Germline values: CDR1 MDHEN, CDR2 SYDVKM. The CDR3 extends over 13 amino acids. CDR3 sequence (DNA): TGTGCCAGCCTAGCGGTTGCCCCCTACGAGCAGTACTTC. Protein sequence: CASLAVAPYEQYF.

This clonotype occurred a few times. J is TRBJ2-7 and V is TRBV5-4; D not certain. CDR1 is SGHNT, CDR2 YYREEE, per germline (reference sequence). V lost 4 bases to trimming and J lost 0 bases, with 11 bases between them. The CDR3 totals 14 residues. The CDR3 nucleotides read TGTGCCAGCAGCCCTTTGGGTAACTCCTACGAGCAGTACTTC. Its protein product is CASSPLGNSYEQYF. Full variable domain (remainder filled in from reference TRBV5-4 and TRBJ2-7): ETGVTQSPTHLIKTRGQQVTLRCSSQSGHNTVSWYQQALGQGPQFIFQYYREEENGRGNFPPRFSGLQFPNYSSELNVNALELDDSALYLCASSPLGNSYEQYFGPGTRLTVT.

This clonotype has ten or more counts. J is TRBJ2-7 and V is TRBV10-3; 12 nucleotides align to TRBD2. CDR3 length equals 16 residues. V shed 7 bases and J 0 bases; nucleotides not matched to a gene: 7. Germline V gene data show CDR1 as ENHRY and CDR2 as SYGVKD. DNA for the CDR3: TGTGCCATCATGGGGACTAGCGGGCGGTCCTCCTACGAGCAGTACTTC. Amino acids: CAIMGTSGRSSYEQYF.

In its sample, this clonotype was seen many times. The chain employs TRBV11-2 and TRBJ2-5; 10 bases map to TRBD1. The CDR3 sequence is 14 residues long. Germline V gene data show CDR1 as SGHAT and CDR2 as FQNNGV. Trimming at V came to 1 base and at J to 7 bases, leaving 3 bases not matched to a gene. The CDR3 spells CASSLGQGAGTQYF. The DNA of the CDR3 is TGTGCCAGCAGCTTAGGACAGGGGGCGGGGACCCAGTACTTC.

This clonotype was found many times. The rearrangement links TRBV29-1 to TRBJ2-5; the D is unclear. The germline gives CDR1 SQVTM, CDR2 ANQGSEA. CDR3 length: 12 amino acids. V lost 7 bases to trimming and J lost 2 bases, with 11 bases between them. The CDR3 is CSARQAQETQYF. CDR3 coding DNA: TGCAGCGCAAGACAAGCACAAGAGACCCAGTACTTC.

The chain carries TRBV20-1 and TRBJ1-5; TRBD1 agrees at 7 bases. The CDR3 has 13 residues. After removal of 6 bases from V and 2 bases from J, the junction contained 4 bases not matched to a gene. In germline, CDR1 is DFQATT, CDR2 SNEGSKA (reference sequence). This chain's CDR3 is CSALGQGNQPQHF. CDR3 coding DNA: TGCAGTGCGCTCGGACAGGGCAATCAGCCCCAGCATTTT.

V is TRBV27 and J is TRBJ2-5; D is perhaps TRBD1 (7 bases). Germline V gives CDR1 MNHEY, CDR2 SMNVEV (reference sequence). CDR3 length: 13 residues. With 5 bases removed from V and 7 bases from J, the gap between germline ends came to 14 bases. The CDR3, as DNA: TGTGCCAGCAGTCGAAACAGGGGAGGGACCCAGTACTTC. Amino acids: CASSRNRGGTQYF.

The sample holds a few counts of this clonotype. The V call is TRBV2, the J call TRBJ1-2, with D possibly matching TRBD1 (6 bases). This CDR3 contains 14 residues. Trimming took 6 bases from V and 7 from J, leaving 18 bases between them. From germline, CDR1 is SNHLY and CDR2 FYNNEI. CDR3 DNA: TGTGCCAGCAGCTGGTATAGAGGGGGGGCTGGCTACACCTTC. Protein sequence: CASSWYRGGAGYTF.

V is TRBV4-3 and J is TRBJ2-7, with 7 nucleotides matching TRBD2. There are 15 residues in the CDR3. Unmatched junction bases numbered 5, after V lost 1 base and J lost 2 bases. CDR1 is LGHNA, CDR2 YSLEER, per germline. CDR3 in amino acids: CASSQVALAPYEQYF. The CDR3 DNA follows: TGCGCCAGCAGCCAAGTGGCACTAGCGCCCTACGAGCAGTACTTC.

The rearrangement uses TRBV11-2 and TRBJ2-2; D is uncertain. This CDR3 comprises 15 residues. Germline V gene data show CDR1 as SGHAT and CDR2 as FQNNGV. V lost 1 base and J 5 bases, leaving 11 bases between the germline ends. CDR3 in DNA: TGTGCCAGCAGCTTAGGAGACGGGTGGACCGGGGAGCTGTTTTTT. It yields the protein CASSLGDGWTGELFF.

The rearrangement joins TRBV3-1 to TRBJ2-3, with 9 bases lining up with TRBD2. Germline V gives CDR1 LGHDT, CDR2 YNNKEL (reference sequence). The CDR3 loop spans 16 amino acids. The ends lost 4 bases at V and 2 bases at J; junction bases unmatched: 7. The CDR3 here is CASSPHSGGPTDTQYF. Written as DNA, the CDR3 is TGTGCCAGCAGCCCACATAGCGGGGGACCCACAGATACGCAGTATTTT.

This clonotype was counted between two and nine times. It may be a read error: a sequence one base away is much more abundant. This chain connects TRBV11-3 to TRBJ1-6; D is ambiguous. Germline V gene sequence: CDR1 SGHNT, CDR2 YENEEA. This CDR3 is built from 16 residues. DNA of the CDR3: TGTGCCAGCAGCCTTAATGGGCCCGGCAATCATTCACCCCCCCACTTT. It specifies CASSLNGPGNHSPPHF.

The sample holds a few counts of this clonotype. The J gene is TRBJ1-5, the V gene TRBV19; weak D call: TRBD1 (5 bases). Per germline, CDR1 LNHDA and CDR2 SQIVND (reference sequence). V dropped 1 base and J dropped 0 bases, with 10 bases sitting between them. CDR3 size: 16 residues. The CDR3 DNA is TGTGCCAGTAGTATAGGGGTAGGGGCTAGCAATCAGCCCCAGCATTTT. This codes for CASSIGVGASNQPQHF.

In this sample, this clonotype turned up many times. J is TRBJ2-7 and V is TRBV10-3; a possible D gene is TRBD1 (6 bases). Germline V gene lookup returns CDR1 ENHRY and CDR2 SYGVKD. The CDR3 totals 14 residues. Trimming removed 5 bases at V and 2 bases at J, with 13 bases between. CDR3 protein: CAISPYGTTYEQYF. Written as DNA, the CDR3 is TGTGCCATCAGTCCATACGGGACAACCTACGAGCAGTACTTC.

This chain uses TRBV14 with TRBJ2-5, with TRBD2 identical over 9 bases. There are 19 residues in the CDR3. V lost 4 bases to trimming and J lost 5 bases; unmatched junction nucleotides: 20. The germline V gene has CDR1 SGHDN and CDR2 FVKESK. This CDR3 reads CASSPLYKGLAGREETQYF. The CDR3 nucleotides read TGTGCCAGCAGCCCTCTTTATAAGGGCCTAGCGGGAAGGGAGGAGACCCAGTACTTC.

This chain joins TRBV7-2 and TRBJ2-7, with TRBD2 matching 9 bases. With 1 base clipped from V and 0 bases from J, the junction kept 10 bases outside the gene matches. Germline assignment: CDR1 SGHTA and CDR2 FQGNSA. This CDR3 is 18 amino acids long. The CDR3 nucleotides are TGTGCCAGCAGCTTAGTAAGACTAGCGGATTTAATCTCCTACGAGCAGTACTTC. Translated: CASSLVRLADLISYEQYF.

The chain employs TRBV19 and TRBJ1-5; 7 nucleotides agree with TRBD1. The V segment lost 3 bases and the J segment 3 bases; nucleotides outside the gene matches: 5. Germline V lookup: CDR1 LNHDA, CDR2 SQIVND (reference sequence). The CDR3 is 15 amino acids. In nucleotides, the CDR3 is TGTGCCAGTAGTATTGGGACAGTGATCAATCAGCCCCAGCATTTT. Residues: CASSIGTVINQPQHF.

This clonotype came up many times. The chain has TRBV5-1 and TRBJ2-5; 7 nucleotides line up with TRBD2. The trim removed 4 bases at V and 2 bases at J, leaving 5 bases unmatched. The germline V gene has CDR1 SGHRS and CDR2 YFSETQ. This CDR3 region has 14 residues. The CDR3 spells CASSITSEQETQYF. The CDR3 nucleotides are TGCGCCAGCAGCATCACTAGCGAGCAAGAGACCCAGTACTTC. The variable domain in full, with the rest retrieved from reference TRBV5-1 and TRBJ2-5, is KAGVTQTPRYLIKTRGQQVTLSCSPISGHRSVSWYQQTPGQGLQFLFEYFSETQRNKGNFPGRFSGRQFSNSRSEMNVSTLELGDSALYLCASSITSEQETQYFGPGTRLLVL.